Listed here are 13 T cell receptor beta chains from one sample, sequenced in a study of cytomegalovirus exposure and HLA in healthy donors. Primers for the PCR totalled 60 Vbeta and 13 Jbeta. Libraries were prepared by immunoSEQ multiplex PCR; TCRdb keeps only in-frame clonotypes and omits some of them. Its listing shows roughly 100,000 clones. Sequencing was done on a sample of PBMCs. The receptors derive from a man aged 40-55 years in good health and CMV-seronegative.

The chain recombines TRBV30 with TRBJ2-1, with TRBD2 matching over 12 bases. The CDR3 has 15 residues. CDR1 and CDR2 (germline): GTSNPN, SVGIG (reference sequence). V lost 1 base and J lost 7; bases outside the gene matches: 5. The CDR3: CAWSGKGLAGNEQFF. The CDR3 coding sequence is TGTGCCTGGAGTGGTAAGGGACTAGCGGGTAATGAGCAGTTCTTC.

The chain is built from TRBV5-1 and TRBJ1-1; weak D call: TRBD1 (5 bases). Germline-derived CDR1 and CDR2 are SGHRS and YFSETQ. The CDR3 has 13 amino acids. V was trimmed by 2 bases and J by 3 bases, leaving 8 bases between them. CDR3 sequence reads: CASSFAGDTEAFF. CDR3 bases: TGCGCCAGCAGCTTTGCGGGGGACACTGAAGCTTTCTTT.

CDR3 nucleotides: TGTGCCACCCGACCTAGCGGGGGGTACAATGAGCAGTTCTTC. Translating it yields CATRPSGGYNEQFF. The chain has TRBV10-3 and TRBJ2-1; 11 bases are a match to TRBD2. There are 14 residues in the CDR3. Germline values: CDR1 ENHRY, CDR2 SYGVKD. Losses at the gene ends were 10 bases for V and 4 bases for J; bases not matched to a gene: 6.

The J gene is TRBJ1-2, the V gene TRBV5-5; TRBD1 is a possible D gene (5 bases). This CDR3 is 13 amino acids long. Germline V gives CDR1 SGHKS, CDR2 YYEKEE (reference sequence). Between the trimmed V and J ends, which lost 0 bases and 4 bases, there was a span of 7 bases. CDR3 in amino acids: CASSLAGGYGYTF. The CDR3 coding sequence is TGTGCCAGCAGCTTGGCCGGGGGCTATGGCTACACCTTC.

V usage is TRBV7-2 and J usage is TRBJ2-2, with D tentatively TRBD1 (6 bases). Looked up from germline, CDR1 is SGHTA and CDR2 is FQGNSA. With 5 bases removed from V and 2 bases from J, the gap between germline ends came to 9 bases. The CDR3 is 14 residues long. The CDR3 region is CASSQQGNTGELFF. The CDR3 coding sequence is TGTGCCAGCAGCCAACAGGGTAACACCGGGGAGCTGTTTTTT. Drawing the rest from reference TRBV7-2 and TRBJ2-2, the complete variable domain is GAGVSQSPSNKVTEKGKDVELRCDPISGHTALYWYRQSLGQGLEFLIYFQGNSAPDKSGLPSDRFSAERTGGSVSTLTIQRTQQEDSAVYLCASSQQGNTGELFFGEGSRLTVL.

V is TRBV4-3 and J is TRBJ2-6, with D possibly matching TRBD1 (5 bases). With 3 bases removed from V and 2 bases from J, the gap between germline ends came to 17 bases. Germline values: CDR1 LGHNA, CDR2 YSLEER. There are 18 residues in the CDR3. CDR3 loop: CASSQALPQGTGANVLTF. CDR3 nucleotide sequence: TGCGCCAGCAGCCAGGCTTTACCTCAGGGTACTGGGGCCAACGTCCTGACTTTC.

The J gene is TRBJ1-1, the V gene TRBV12-5; 9 bases line up with TRBD1. CDR1 is LGHNT, CDR2 FRNRAP, per germline. V gave up 6 bases and J gave up 5 bases; unmatched junction bases: 10. The CDR3 spans 15 residues. The CDR3 DNA reads TGTGCTAGTGGCCTTTGGTGGGACAGGGTTACTGAAGCTTTCTTT. Its protein product is CASGLWWDRVTEAFF.

The V and J genes are TRBV10-3 and TRBJ2-2, with 8 bases lining up with TRBD1. The germline gives CDR1 ENHRY, CDR2 SYGVKD. The length of the CDR3 is 16 residues. V was pared by 7 bases and J by 7 bases, with 14 bases of the junction left unmatched. The chain's CDR3 is CAINTGQGPGGGELFF. As DNA, the CDR3 is TGTGCCATCAACACCGGACAGGGCCCCGGAGGCGGGGAGCTGTTTTTT.

The rearrangement links TRBV2 to TRBJ2-3, with 9 bases matching TRBD2. With V trimmed by 6 bases and J by 0 bases, 16 bases remained unmatched. Germline V gene sequence: CDR1 SNHLY, CDR2 FYNNEI. The CDR3 contains 19 residues. CDR3 coding DNA: TGTGCCAGCAGGAGGTTTTTAGCTAGCGGGGTCGGAAGCACAGATACGCAGTATTTT. It specifies CASRRFLASGVGSTDTQYF. The variable domain in full, completed from reference TRBV2 and TRBJ2-3, reads EPEVTQTPSHQVTQMGQEVILRCVPISNHLYFYWYRQILGQKVEFLVSFYNNEISEKSEIFDDQFSVERPDGSNFTLKIRSTKLEDSAMYFCASRRFLASGVGSTDTQYFGPGTRLTVL.

J is TRBJ1-2 and V is TRBV7-2, with D possibly matching TRBD1 (6 bases). Trimming cost V 1 base and J 4 bases, with 13 bases left between them. This CDR3 has 15 amino acids. The V gene's germline CDR1 is SGHTA and CDR2 FQGNSA. The CDR3 DNA reads as TGTGCCAGCAGCTTAGGTACAGGGCTCACCTATGGCTACACCTTC. Protein product: CASSLGTGLTYGYTF.

The chain joins TRBV4-1 to TRBJ2-7; D gene unclear. The CDR3 has 13 residues. The V gene's germline CDR1 is MGHRA and CDR2 YSYEKL. V was clipped by 0 bases and J by 4 bases, with 7 bases between them. The CDR3 reads CASSQDRKYEQYF. DNA of the CDR3: TGCGCCAGCAGCCAAGACAGAAAGTACGAGCAGTACTTC.

This chain links TRBV12-1 with TRBJ2-3; TRBD2 is the table's D call, not checked against the DNA. TRBV12-1 is assigned pseudogene status. The CDR3 is 16 amino acids. CDR3 protein: CASSAGLAGLPDTQYF. CDR3 DNA sequence: TGTGCCAGCAGCGCCGGACTAGCGGGATTACCAGATACGCAGTATTTT.

This chain uses TRBV2 with TRBJ2-7; 8 nucleotides line up with TRBD2. J was trimmed by 1 base and V by 3 bases; bases with no gene match: 5. The CDR3 totals 15 residues. Per the germline V gene, CDR1 is SNHLY and CDR2 is FYNNEI. The CDR3 coding sequence is TGTGCCAGCAGTGATTATACTAGCGGATCCTACGAGCAGTACTTC. Its translation: CASSDYTSGSYEQYF.